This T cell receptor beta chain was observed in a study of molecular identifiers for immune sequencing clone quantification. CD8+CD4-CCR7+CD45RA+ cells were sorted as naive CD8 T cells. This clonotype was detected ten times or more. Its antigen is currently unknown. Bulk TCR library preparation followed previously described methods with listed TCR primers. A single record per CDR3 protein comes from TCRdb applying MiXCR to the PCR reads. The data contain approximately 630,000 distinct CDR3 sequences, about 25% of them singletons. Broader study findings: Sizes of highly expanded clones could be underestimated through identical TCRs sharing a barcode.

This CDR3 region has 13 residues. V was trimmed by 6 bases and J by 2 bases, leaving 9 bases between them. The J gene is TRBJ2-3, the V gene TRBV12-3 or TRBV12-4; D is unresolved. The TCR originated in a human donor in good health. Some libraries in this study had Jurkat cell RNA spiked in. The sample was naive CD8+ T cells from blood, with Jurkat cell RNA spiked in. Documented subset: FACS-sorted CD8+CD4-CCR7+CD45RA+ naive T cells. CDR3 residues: CASSSAITDTQYF. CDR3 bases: TGTGCCAGCAGCTCCGCCATCACAGATACGCAGTATTTT.